This paragraph reports one T cell receptor beta chain. Its antigen is unidentified. The sample comes from a study of shared clonotypes between healthy human individuals. The assay used deep level. Sequencing used immunoSEQ multiplex PCR; TCRdb keeps in-frame clones, though not all of them. The repertoire holds more than 850,000 clones, with around 78% as singletons. Study outcomes and limitations: Non-shared clonotypes had lower generation probabilities than clonotypes shared by all four sorted-subset donors.

From germline, CDR1 is SGHNT and CDR2 YENEEA. CDR3 length: 15 residues. With 1 base removed from V and 1 base from J, the gap between germline ends came to 10 bases. The receptor was derived from a man younger than 30 in good health. Some clones in this sample may be carry-over from other donors' samples. Sequencing was carried out using memory CD4+ T cells from PBMCs. The subset: CD45RA-negative fraction. J is TRBJ1-1 and V is TRBV11-3; D uncertain. The CDR3 nucleotides read TGTGCCAGCAGCTTAGGCGGTGGGCGGAACACTGAAGCTTTCTTT. As protein: CASSLGGGRNTEAFF.